This record looks at one T cell receptor beta chain sequence and its context. The data are from a study of T cells in Graves' hyperthyroidism and ophthalmopathy. Researchers amplified the TCR beta CDR3 regions from RNA transcripts. Using the HTBI primer set, a first-round RT-PCR was run on the TCR CDR3. MiXCR was run by TCRdb on the multiplex PCR reads, yielding one entry per CDR3 protein. The sample contains hundreds of thousands of distinct CDR3 sequences, 18% of which appear only once. This clonotype was sampled from a woman aged 45-65 years with Graves' hyperthyroidism that later progressed to Graves' ophthalmopathy. Specimen: blood.

Here the CDR3 DNA reads TGCGCCAGCAATCCCGGGACAGGGGTGTGGGAGACCCAGTACTTC. It codes for CASNPGTGVWETQYF. The chain recombines TRBV5-1 with TRBJ2-5; 10 nucleotides align to TRBD1. CDR3 length equals 15 residues. Germline trimming cut 6 bases from V and 5 bases from J; bases unmatched to any gene: 10. Germline V gene lookup returns CDR1 SGHRS and CDR2 YFSETQ.